Below, 27 T cell receptor beta chains from the same sample are listed, as sequenced in a study of blood T cell repertoires in COVID-19. The repertoire was sequenced with immunoSEQ multiplex PCR; TCRdb's copy has only in-frame clones and lacks some. Found here are around 300,000 clones, approximately 88% of them singletons; the top ten hold just under 1%. Sequencing was done on a sample of PBMCs or T cells enriched from blood (not recorded which). Receptor source: a woman aged 25 to 39 who had recovered from COVID-19.

The chain couples TRBV3-1 (or the pseudogene TRBV3-2) to TRBJ2-2; 7 positions agree with TRBD1. With V trimmed by 0 bases and J by 5 bases, 12 bases remained unmatched. The CDR3 loop spans 18 amino acids. Germline values: CDR1 LGHDT, CDR2 YNNKEL (reference sequence). The CDR3 nucleotides are TGTGCCAGCAGCCAAGAGAAAAAACAGGGGATCGGGACCGGGGAGCTGTTTTTT. Translating it yields CASSQEKKQGIGTGELFF.

The sample holds one count of this clone. V gene TRBV5-4 combines with J gene TRBJ2-1; D is ambiguous. The germline V gene has CDR1 SGHNT and CDR2 YYREEE (reference sequence). This CDR3 region has 14 residues. V was shortened by 0 bases and J by 10 bases, with 14 bases between the two germline ends. The CDR3 sequence: CASSLVGFGNEQFF. CDR3 nucleotides: TGTGCCAGCAGCTTGGTCGGGTTCGGTAACGAGCAGTTCTTC.

On this clone: The sample contains more than one DNA sequence encoding this CDR3. The chain uses TRBV5-1 and TRBJ1-1, with TRBD1 as a possible D gene (5 bases). V lost 0 bases and J 2 bases, leaving 11 bases between the germline ends. CDR1 is SGHRS, CDR2 YFSETQ, per germline. The CDR3 covers 15 residues. CDR3 bases: TGCGCCAGCAGCTTGGCCGGGGGTCGAAACACTGAAGCTTTCTTT. Protein sequence: CASSLAGGRNTEAFF.

This clone was observed a few times. The chain has TRBV5-1 and TRBJ1-1; D gene uncertain. CDR1 and CDR2 (germline): SGHRS, YFSETQ. CDR3 length: 15 amino acids. V shed 1 base and J shed 1 base, with 11 bases lying between them. The chain's CDR3 is CASSLMGGGNTEAFF. CDR3 sequence (DNA): TGCGCCAGCAGCTTGATGGGAGGAGGGAACACTGAAGCTTTCTTT.

The CDR3 here is CASSQVTAGVDTQYF. CDR3 DNA sequence: TGTGCCAGCAGCCAAGTAACGGCGGGAGTAGATACGCAGTATTTT. The gene calls are TRBV3-1 (or the pseudogene TRBV3-2) and TRBJ2-3; 7 bases map to TRBD2. V lost 1 base, J lost 5 bases, and 6 bases stayed unmatched. The germline gives CDR1 LGHDT, CDR2 YNNKEL (reference sequence). The CDR3 has 15 residues.

This chain connects TRBV6-5 to TRBJ1-2; a possible D gene is TRBD1 (5 bases). With 5 bases removed from V and 4 bases from J, the gap between germline ends came to 11 bases. Germline V CDR1 and CDR2: MNHEY, SVGAGI. CDR3 size: 13 residues. The CDR3 spells CASSPARVYGYTF. The CDR3, as DNA: TGTGCCAGCAGTCCCGCCAGGGTCTATGGCTACACCTTC.

The CDR3 loop is CASSLDRGYGYTF. Here the CDR3 DNA reads TGTGCCAGCAGTCTGGACAGGGGCTATGGCTACACCTTC. This chain connects TRBV5-8 to TRBJ1-2; TRBD1 agrees at 9 bases. Germline V gives CDR1 SGHTS, CDR2 YDEGEE. The CDR3 sequence is 13 residues long. After removal of 5 bases from V and 4 bases from J, the junction contained 3 bases not matched to a gene.

This chain connects TRBV18 to TRBJ2-5; a possible D gene is TRBD1 (5 bases). The CDR3 runs to 14 residues. Germline values: CDR1 KGHSH, CDR2 LQKENI. Trimming removed 6 bases at V and 4 bases at J, with 15 bases between. The CDR3 sequence is CASSPDSLRETQYF. In nucleotides, the CDR3 is TGTGCCAGCTCCCCTGACAGTCTCAGAGAGACCCAGTACTTC.

This clone was found once. This CDR3 is also generated by other DNA sequences in the sample. V usage is TRBV24-1 and J usage is TRBJ1-2; maybe TRBD1 (6 bases). The CDR3 is 12 amino acids. V lost 2 bases to trimming and J lost 8 bases, with 8 bases between them. Germline V lookup: CDR1 KGHDR, CDR2 SFDVKD. The CDR3 DNA reads as TGTGCCACCAGTGATTCAGGGGACGGCTACACCTTC. Its protein is CATSDSGDGYTF.

This sequence joins TRBV9 and TRBJ2-4; possible D gene TRBD1, 6 bases. The CDR3 is 16 amino acids. Germline V gene data show CDR1 as SGDLS and CDR2 as YYNGEE. The germline V and J ends were trimmed by 4 bases and 3 bases, with 17 bases remaining between them. In DNA, the CDR3 is TGTGCCAGCAGCCCAAAACCGATGACAGGCAAAAACATTCAGTACTTC. This codes for CASSPKPMTGKNIQYF.

The chain is built from TRBV30 and TRBJ1-2; D is unresolved. CDR3 size: 17 residues. CDR1 and CDR2 (germline): GTSNPN, SVGIG (reference sequence). V lost 4 bases and J lost 0, with 21 bases in between. The DNA for the CDR3 is TGTGCCTGGAATGGCGGGCAGCCACCAACCCCTAACTATGGCTACACCTTC. Its translation is CAWNGGQPPTPNYGYTF.

This rearrangement joins TRBV6-1 to TRBJ1-5, with TRBD1 matching over 8 bases. J gave up 4 bases and V 3 bases, and 8 bases lay outside the gene matches. The length of the CDR3 is 16 residues. Looked up from germline, CDR1 is MNHNS and CDR2 is SASEGT. The CDR3 nucleotides read TGTGCCAGCAGTGACAGAGACCGGGACAGGAATCAGCCCCAGCATTTT. It encodes CASSDRDRDRNQPQHF.

The chain couples TRBV9 to TRBJ1-6; weak D call: TRBD1 (6 bases). V lost 4 bases and J lost 7, with 18 bases in between. Germline CDR1 SGDLS, CDR2 YYNGEE. CDR3 length equals 16 residues. The CDR3 region has the DNA TGTGCCAGCAGCAGGATACAGGGAGCGGGGAATTCACCCCTCCACTTT. Translation gives CASSRIQGAGNSPLHF. The variable domain in full, completed from reference TRBV9 and TRBJ1-6, reads DSGVTQTPKHLITATGQRVTLRCSPRSGDLSVYWYQQSLDQGLQFLIQYYNGEERAKGNILERFSAQQFPDLHSELNLSSLELGDSALYFCASSRIQGAGNSPLHFGNGTRLTVT.

This clone has a count of ten or more. This chain links TRBV27 with TRBJ2-7, with a possible D match to TRBD2 (6 bases). The CDR3 has 13 residues. Trimming took 3 bases from V and 9 from J, leaving 15 bases between them. Germline assignment: CDR1 MNHEY and CDR2 SMNVEV (reference sequence). As DNA, the CDR3 is TGTGCCAGCAGTTTGGCAGGGAGGTCGCGGCAGTACTTC. Its translation is CASSLAGRSRQYF.

V usage is TRBV7-5 and J usage is TRBJ1-4. TRBV7-5 is a documented pseudogene. The CDR3 has 18 amino acids. CDR3 nucleotide sequence: TGTGTCAGAAGCTTAGGCCGCCGCGCCCTATCAATTAATGAAAAACTGTTTTTT. Translating it yields CVRSLGRRALSINEKLFF.

The rearrangement links TRBV2 to TRBJ1-4; D ambiguous. Germline CDR1 and CDR2: SNHLY and FYNNEI. CDR3 length: 15 amino acids. V gave up 6 bases and J gave up 10 bases, with 21 bases separating them. The CDR3 reads CASSYTGNQMGKLFF. The CDR3 nucleotides read TGTGCCAGCAGCTATACGGGAAATCAGATGGGAAAACTGTTTTTT.

This clone has a handful of counts. The genes are TRBV5-1 and TRBJ1-2; unclear D gene. CDR1 is SGHRS and CDR2 is YFSETQ in the germline V gene. The CDR3 sequence is 13 residues long. V was cut by 0 bases and J by 3 bases, with 6 bases left in between. The CDR3 reads CASSLGRDYGYTF. Written as DNA, the CDR3 is TGCGCCAGCAGCTTGGGACGGGACTATGGCTACACCTTC. Filled out from reference TRBV5-1 and TRBJ1-2, the complete variable domain reads KAGVTQTPRYLIKTRGQQVTLSCSPISGHRSVSWYQQTPGQGLQFLFEYFSETQRNKGNFPGRFSGRQFSNSRSEMNVSTLELGDSALYLCASSLGRDYGYTFGSGTRLTVV.

The V and J genes are TRBV2 and TRBJ2-7; D gene ambiguous. Per the germline V gene, CDR1 is SNHLY and CDR2 is FYNNEI. The V end was cut by 5 bases, the J end by 3 bases, with 17 bases between. The CDR3 loop spans 15 amino acids. Written as DNA, the CDR3 is TGTGCCAGCAGTCACCGCCCAGAATCGGGCTACGAGCAGTACTTC. Translation gives CASSHRPESGYEQYF. Looking up the rest from reference TRBV2 and TRBJ2-7 gives the full variable domain: EPEVTQTPSHQVTQMGQEVILRCVPISNHLYFYWYRQILGQKVEFLVSFYNNEISEKSEIFDDQFSVERPDGSNFTLKIRSTKLEDSAMYFCASSHRPESGYEQYFGPGTRLTVT.

The chain uses TRBV5-4 and TRBJ1-1; D is unclear. CDR3 length: 16 residues. V lost 2 bases and J 5 bases, leaving 19 bases between the germline ends. CDR1 is SGHNT and CDR2 is YYREEE in the germline V gene (reference sequence). In DNA, the CDR3 is TGTGCCAGCAGCTTCCGCCGCGAGAGGAGAAATACTGAAGCTTTCTTT. Residues: CASSFRRERRNTEAFF.

The chain links TRBV5-1 to TRBJ1-4; TRBD1 agrees at 8 bases. With V trimmed by 3 bases and J by 0 bases, 4 bases remained unmatched. Germline CDR1 is SGHRS and CDR2 is YFSETQ. The CDR3 is 16 residues long. CDR3 loop: CASSSGTGATNEKLFF. The CDR3 DNA reads TGCGCCAGCAGCTCCGGGACAGGCGCAACTAATGAAAAACTGTTTTTT.

V and J are TRBV28 and TRBJ2-4; tentative D call: TRBD1 (6 bases). Germline V gene data show CDR1 as MDHEN and CDR2 as SYDVKM. The CDR3 is 17 residues long. The germline V and J ends were trimmed by 6 bases and 0 bases, with 18 bases remaining between them. CDR3 in DNA: TGTGCCAGCAGCCCATTCGGGACACAATTAGCCAAAAACATTCAGTACTTC. Translation: CASSPFGTQLAKNIQYF.

The V call is TRBV6-5, the J call TRBJ1-4; D perhaps matches TRBD1 (5 bases). The CDR3 covers 14 residues. V gave up 3 bases and J gave up 3 bases, with 8 bases separating them. CDR1 and CDR2 (germline): MNHEY, SVGAGI. The CDR3, as DNA: TGTGCCAGCAGTTATGGGGCGGCTAATGAAAAACTGTTTTTT. This gives the protein CASSYGAANEKLFF.

This sequence joins TRBV30 and TRBJ1-3; the match to TRBD1 covers 8 bases. Germline trimming cut 2 bases from V and 5 bases from J; bases unmatched to any gene: 11. The CDR3 is made up of 16 amino acids. The germline V gene has CDR1 GTSNPN and CDR2 SVGIG (reference sequence). The CDR3 coding sequence is TGTGCCTGGAGTCCACGTTCTCGACAGGGGAGAAACACCATATATTTT. This codes for CAWSPRSRQGRNTIYF.

The chain couples TRBV15 to TRBJ2-3; weak D call: TRBD1 (5 bases). Trimming pared 4 bases from V and 2 bases from J, leaving 10 bases between. Germline CDR1 and CDR2: LNHNV and YYDKDF (reference sequence). CDR3 size: 14 residues. This chain's CDR3 is CATSMGLYTDTQYF. The CDR3 DNA reads as TGTGCCACCAGCATGGGGCTGTACACAGATACGCAGTATTTT.

The chain couples TRBV12-3 or TRBV12-4 to TRBJ1-1; D gene uncertain. V lost 6 bases, J lost 10 bases, and 15 bases lay in between. The CDR3 sequence is 12 residues long. CDR3 nucleotide sequence: TGTGCCAGCAGCACCCCGGTTTTTGGAGCTTTCTTT. It codes for CASSTPVFGAFF.

This clone was seen a few times. The same CDR3 can be traced to other DNA sequences in this sample. The chain combines TRBV18 with TRBJ2-2; the D gene is possibly TRBD1 (6 bases). Trimming shortened V by 4 bases and J by 4 bases, and 7 bases separated the two germline ends. Looked up from germline, CDR1 is KGHSH and CDR2 is LQKENI. This CDR3 has 13 amino acids. The CDR3 protein is CASSLDSTGELFF. CDR3 nucleotides: TGTGCCAGCTCACTGGACAGCACCGGGGAGCTGTTTTTT.

This chain links TRBV10-1 with TRBJ2-1; 8 positions match TRBD2. The CDR3 is 14 residues long. V lost 3 bases and J lost 9; bases outside the gene matches: 7. The germline CDR1 and CDR2 sequences are WNHNN and SYGVQD (reference sequence). CDR3 nucleotide sequence: TGCGCCAGCAGTGATGGAGCGGGAGCCGGTGAGCAGTTCTTC. Its protein product is CASSDGAGAGEQFF.